What follows are 12 T cell receptor beta chains derived from one specimen sequenced in a study of OX40 agonist ivuxolimab in advanced cancers. Assay: immunoSEQ multiplex PCR; the TCRdb copy retains only in-frame clones and omits some. The repertoire has tens of thousands of clones, approximately 94% of them found once; the top ten carry approximately 15%. The sequences come from CD4+ or CD8+ T cells sorted from blood, collected in a trial of the OX40 agonist ivuxolimab. Receptors originate from an adult with an advanced solid tumor such as melanoma, head and neck, liver or kidney cancer.

This clone was observed a single time. The chain joins TRBV6-6 to TRBJ1-5; D unresolved. The CDR3 sequence is 14 residues long. Trimming took off 5 bases at V and 7 bases at J, with 15 bases between the two ends. Germline CDR1 and CDR2: MNHNY and SVGAGI (reference sequence). The CDR3 reads CASSQSWAEQPQHF. The CDR3 DNA sequence: TGTGCCAGCAGTCAGTCGTGGGCCGAGCAGCCCCAGCATTTT.

The chain joins TRBV5-1 to TRBJ1-2, with a weak D call TRBD1 (6 bases). V was pared by 0 bases and J by 4 bases, with 16 bases between. Germline CDR1 reads SGHRS; CDR2 reads YFSETQ. The CDR3 extends over 16 amino acids. The CDR3 is CASSLEAGTSIYGYTF. CDR3 bases: TGCGCCAGCAGCTTGGAAGCCGGGACAAGCATCTATGGCTACACCTTC. Full variable domain (rest looked up from reference TRBV5-1 and TRBJ1-2): KAGVTQTPRYLIKTRGQQVTLSCSPISGHRSVSWYQQTPGQGLQFLFEYFSETQRNKGNFPGRFSGRQFSNSRSEMNVSTLELGDSALYLCASSLEAGTSIYGYTFGSGTRLTVV.

The chain employs TRBV19 and TRBJ2-7, with 11 bases identical to TRBD2. Germline V gene lookup returns CDR1 LNHDA and CDR2 SQIVND (reference sequence). V shed 6 bases and J 2 bases; nucleotides not matched to a gene: 6. The CDR3 contains 15 residues. This CDR3 is CASSPTSGGTYEQYF. CDR3 DNA sequence: TGTGCCAGTAGCCCCACTAGCGGGGGAACCTACGAGCAGTACTTC.

The chain links TRBV2 to TRBJ1-5; 8 positions agree with TRBD1. The CDR3 covers 15 residues. The germline CDR1 and CDR2 sequences are SNHLY and FYNNEI. J gave up 11 bases and V 6 bases, and 15 bases lay outside the gene matches. The CDR3 nucleotides read TGTGCCAGCAGGGAGACAGGGGATCCCAAATTGGCCCAGCATTTT. Translated: CASRETGDPKLAQHF.

This chain connects TRBV4-3 to TRBJ2-1; 10 nucleotides match TRBD2. This CDR3 comprises 17 residues. Germline-derived CDR1 and CDR2 are LGHNA and YSLEER. V was clipped by 1 base and J by 4 bases; unmatched bases: 7. CDR3 coding DNA: TGCGCCAGCAGCCAAGCTTTAGCGGGGGGACCTTACAATGAGCAGTTCTTC. Its protein is CASSQALAGGPYNEQFF.

The V call is TRBV7-9, the J call TRBJ2-7; possible D gene TRBD1, 6 bases. CDR1 and CDR2 (germline): SEHNR, FQNEAQ (reference sequence). The CDR3 length is 12 residues. V was cut by 5 bases and J by 6 bases, with 11 bases left in between. The CDR3 DNA follows: TGTGCCAGCAGCCCCGGCAGGGGCGAGCAGTACTTC. Protein: CASSPGRGEQYF.

The CDR3 spells CASSLESDTQYF. The CDR3 nucleotides read TGTGCCAGCAGCTTGGAGTCAGATACGCAGTATTTT. V usage is TRBV7-3 and J usage is TRBJ2-3; D not certain. The V end was cut by 3 bases, the J end by 4 bases, with 5 bases between. Germline CDR1 SGHTA, CDR2 FQGTGA. The CDR3 is 12 amino acids.

J is TRBJ2-1 and V is TRBV9; D possibly corresponds to TRBD1 (5 bases). The germline CDR1 and CDR2 sequences are SGDLS and YYNGEE. CDR3 length equals 11 residues. V lost 4 bases and J 8 bases, leaving 7 bases between the germline ends. The CDR3 loop is CASSPGYEQFF. DNA for the CDR3: TGTGCCAGCAGCCCAGGGTATGAGCAGTTCTTC.

Of note for this clone: At one end, the junction sequence differs from germline, possibly due to a read error. The CDR3 spells CASTLVGAKNIQYF. Written as DNA, the CDR3 is TGTGCCAGCACCTTGGTCGGGGCCAAAAACATTCAGTACTTC. The chain has TRBV5-5 and TRBJ2-4; D ambiguous. The CDR3 sequence is 14 residues long. In germline, CDR1 is SGHKS, CDR2 YYEKEE (reference sequence).

This clone is a singleton in its sample. The chain employs TRBV9 and TRBJ1-2; D uncertain. The CDR3 length is 15 residues. The V gene's germline CDR1 is SGDLS and CDR2 YYNGEE. The germline V and J ends were trimmed by 0 bases and 0 bases, with 9 bases remaining between them. For the CDR3, the DNA is TGTGCCAGCAGCGTAGAGGGCCCCGCTAACTATGGCTACACCTTC. Its translation: CASSVEGPANYGYTF.

The V call is TRBV9, the J call TRBJ2-5; the match to TRBD2 covers 10 bases. V gave up 2 bases and J gave up 1 base; unmatched junction bases: 5. Germline values: CDR1 SGDLS, CDR2 YYNGEE. CDR3 length equals 16 residues. The CDR3 region has the DNA TGTGCCAGCAGCGTTTCAGCGGGGGGGATCCAAGAGACCCAGTACTTC. Translation: CASSVSAGGIQETQYF. Looking up the rest from reference TRBV9 and TRBJ2-5 gives the full variable domain: DSGVTQTPKHLITATGQRVTLRCSPRSGDLSVYWYQQSLDQGLQFLIQYYNGEERAKGNILERFSAQQFPDLHSELNLSSLELGDSALYFCASSVSAGGIQETQYFGPGTRLLVL.

This sequence joins TRBV2 and TRBJ1-1; D unclear. Germline CDR1 is SNHLY and CDR2 is FYNNEI. Trimming took off 5 bases at V and 7 bases at J, with 17 bases between the two ends. This CDR3 region has 14 residues. CDR3 nucleotides: TGTGCCAGCAGTCCTGGGCCAATACCTTATGAAGCTTTCTTT. It translates to CASSPGPIPYEAFF.